These 26 T cell receptor beta chains came from one sample sequenced in a study of blood T cell repertoires in COVID-19. Here immunoSEQ multiplex PCR was the method, and the copy in TCRdb shows in-frame clones only, minus some. The sample consists of about 20,000 clones, roughly 90% of them appearing once. Sequencing was carried out using peripheral blood. These TCRs come from a human donor in a cohort sampled during active COVID-19.

The chain uses TRBV6-5 and TRBJ2-7; possibly TRBD2 for D (6 bases). Germline CDR1 is MNHEY and CDR2 is SVGAGI. V was shortened by 6 bases and J by 7 bases, with 16 bases between the two germline ends. The CDR3 totals 13 residues. CDR3 in amino acids: CASSYPAGREQYF. CDR3 DNA sequence: TGTGCCAGCAGCTACCCAGCGGGCAGGGAGCAGTACTTC.

This chain connects TRBV2 to TRBJ1-2; a possible D gene is TRBD1 (5 bases). CDR3 length equals 13 residues. Germline CDR1 is SNHLY and CDR2 is FYNNEI. Trimming left V 4 bases short and J 4 bases short, with 10 bases between. This CDR3 is CASSVTGGYGYTF. The DNA of the CDR3 is TGTGCCAGCAGTGTCACAGGCGGCTATGGCTACACCTTC.

J is TRBJ2-5 and V is TRBV9; 14 bases are shared with TRBD2. CDR1 is SGDLS, CDR2 YYNGEE, per germline. This CDR3 has 15 amino acids. J gave up 5 bases and V 4 bases, and 4 bases lay outside the gene matches. CDR3 in amino acids: CASSSGTSGSETQYF. CDR3 coding DNA: TGTGCCAGCAGCTCCGGGACTAGCGGGAGTGAGACCCAGTACTTC.

The V and J genes are TRBV30 and TRBJ1-4; no firm D call. V dropped 0 bases and J dropped 1 base, with 9 bases sitting between them. This CDR3 has 15 residues. Germline V CDR1 and CDR2: GTSNPN, SVGIG (reference sequence). The CDR3: CAWSVRPGTNEKLFF. The CDR3 coding sequence is TGTGCCTGGAGTGTACGGCCAGGAACTAATGAAAAACTGTTTTTT.

This chain links TRBV11-2 with TRBJ2-4; no reliable D call. This CDR3 spans 12 amino acids. Germline V gives CDR1 SGHAT, CDR2 FQNNGV. V was cut by 5 bases and J by 2 bases, with 4 bases left in between. CDR3 sequence reads: CASSPSKNIQYF. Here the CDR3 DNA reads TGTGCCAGCAGCCCCTCCAAAAACATTCAGTACTTC.

The genes are TRBV7-3 and TRBJ2-5, with TRBD2 identical over 10 bases. Unmatched junction bases numbered 3, after V lost 1 base and J lost 4 bases. Germline V CDR1 and CDR2: SGHTA, FQGTGA. This CDR3 is built from 15 residues. CDR3 loop: CASSLNSGGAETQYF. The CDR3 DNA sequence: TGTGCCAGCAGCTTAAACAGCGGGGGGGCAGAGACCCAGTACTTC.

The V and J genes are TRBV7-9 and TRBJ1-2; no clear D gene. The germline V and J ends were trimmed by 4 bases and 8 bases, with 20 bases remaining between them. The germline V gene encodes CDR1 SEHNR and CDR2 FQNEAQ (reference sequence). The CDR3 loop spans 15 amino acids. The CDR3, as DNA: TGTGCCAGCAGCTCAACGTCGGGTCTCGCTTCCGGCTACACCTTC. Protein product: CASSSTSGLASGYTF.

The chain employs TRBV19 and TRBJ2-7; 7 bases map to TRBD1. V trimming: 2 bases; J trimming: 2 bases; junction bases outside the gene matches: 0. The CDR3 has 13 amino acids. Germline CDR1 LNHDA, CDR2 SQIVND (reference sequence). DNA of the CDR3: TGTGCCAGTAGTATACAGGGGGCCTACGAGCAGTACTTC. Translation gives CASSIQGAYEQYF.

This chain joins TRBV5-5 and TRBJ2-3; D perhaps matches TRBD2 (5 bases). CDR1 SGHKS and CDR2 YYEKEE come from the germline V gene (reference sequence). The V and J ends lost 1 base and 0 bases respectively, with 12 bases between them. The CDR3 is made up of 16 amino acids. In DNA, the CDR3 is TGTGCCAGCAGCTTGTACCAGCGGACTAGCACAGATACGCAGTATTTT. Translated, it gives CASSLYQRTSTDTQYF. Variable domain in full (rest from reference TRBV5-5 and TRBJ2-3): DAGVTQSPTHLIKTRGQQVTLRCSPISGHKSVSWYQQVLGQGPQFIFQYYEKEERGRGNFPDRFSARQFPNYSSELNVNALLLGDSALYLCASSLYQRTSTDTQYFGPGTRLTVL.

The J gene is TRBJ2-7, the V gene TRBV19; 12 bases match TRBD1. The CDR3 spans 15 residues. The germline gives CDR1 LNHDA, CDR2 SQIVND (reference sequence). The trim removed 3 bases at V and 3 bases at J, leaving 3 bases unmatched. The CDR3, as DNA: TGTGCCAGTAGTATGGGACAGGGGGCCGTCTACGAGCAGTACTTC. Translation gives CASSMGQGAVYEQYF.

The chain has TRBV9 and TRBJ2-6; D unresolved. Germline loops: CDR1 SGDLS, CDR2 YYNGEE. The CDR3 contains 16 residues. Trimming pared 5 bases from V and 1 base from J, leaving 13 bases between. In nucleotides, the CDR3 is TGTGCCAGCAGAGGTAGCTCTGCGTCTGGGGCCAACGTCCTGACTTTC. Its protein product is CASRGSSASGANVLTF.

J is TRBJ2-7 and V is TRBV9; maybe TRBD1 (6 bases). Germline CDR1 and CDR2: SGDLS and YYNGEE. CDR3 size: 13 residues. V shed 2 bases and J shed 5 bases, with 11 bases lying between them. The CDR3 sequence: CASSVARGDEQYF. The DNA for the CDR3 is TGTGCCAGCAGCGTCGCCAGGGGTGACGAGCAGTACTTC.

This chain links TRBV5-1 with TRBJ1-1; D perhaps matches TRBD1 (5 bases). Deletions cut 2 bases from V and 5 bases from J, with 10 bases between. The germline V gene encodes CDR1 SGHRS and CDR2 YFSETQ. This CDR3 has 13 residues. The chain's CDR3 is CASSFNGGTEAFF. CDR3 sequence (DNA): TGCGCCAGCAGCTTTAACGGGGGTACTGAAGCTTTCTTT. The complete variable domain, with remaining parts taken from reference TRBV5-1 and TRBJ1-1, reads KAGVTQTPRYLIKTRGQQVTLSCSPISGHRSVSWYQQTPGQGLQFLFEYFSETQRNKGNFPGRFSGRQFSNSRSEMNVSTLELGDSALYLCASSFNGGTEAFFGQGTRLTVV.

The rearrangement links TRBV27 to TRBJ2-2, with D maybe TRBD1 (6 bases). CDR1 MNHEY and CDR2 SMNVEV come from the germline V gene (reference sequence). Trimming removed 5 bases at V and 0 bases at J, with 22 bases between. The CDR3 consists of 19 residues. The CDR3 DNA follows: TGTGCCAGCAGTCTCACAGGGATCCTCTCAATCTCGAACACCGGGGAGCTGTTTTTT. Amino acids: CASSLTGILSISNTGELFF.

CDR3 residues: CASSSGAPNEQFF. CDR3 in DNA: TGTGCCAGCAGCTCTGGAGCGCCGAATGAGCAGTTCTTC. The chain recombines TRBV11-2 with TRBJ2-1; D unresolved. The germline V and J ends were trimmed by 4 bases and 7 bases, with 11 bases remaining between them. The CDR3 spans 13 residues. Germline V lookup: CDR1 SGHAT, CDR2 FQNNGV.

This chain joins TRBV11-3 and TRBJ2-7; D gene ambiguous. The V end was cut by 4 bases, the J end by 6 bases, with 10 bases between. Looked up from germline, CDR1 is SGHNT and CDR2 is YENEEA. The CDR3 has 12 amino acids. CDR3 sequence reads: CASSSIRGEQYF. CDR3 nucleotide sequence: TGTGCCAGCAGCTCAATACGCGGCGAGCAGTACTTC.

V and J are TRBV5-4 and TRBJ1-1; 12 bases fit TRBD1. The CDR3 contains 15 residues. Per the germline V gene, CDR1 is SGHNT and CDR2 is YYREEE (reference sequence). The trim removed 4 bases at V and 5 bases at J, leaving 6 bases unmatched. The CDR3 reads CASSARDRGLTEAFF. CDR3 coding DNA: TGTGCCAGCAGCGCCCGGGACAGGGGGCTAACTGAAGCTTTCTTT.

CDR3 residues: CASSEFRNTEAFF. In DNA, the CDR3 is TGTGCCAGCAGTGAATTCAGGAACACTGAAGCTTTCTTT. The V call is TRBV6-1, the J call TRBJ1-1; D is unclear. The CDR3 is made up of 13 amino acids. V was clipped by 2 bases and J by 1 base, with 5 bases between them. Germline V gene sequence: CDR1 MNHNS, CDR2 SASEGT.

The chain combines TRBV28 with TRBJ2-7; possibly TRBD1 for D (5 bases). The CDR3 has 12 residues. The germline V gene encodes CDR1 MDHEN and CDR2 SYDVKM. V dropped 4 bases and J dropped 6 bases, with 10 bases sitting between them. In nucleotides, the CDR3 is TGTGCCAGCAGTTCTACAAGGGGCGAGCAGTACTTC. Translated, it gives CASSSTRGEQYF.

This chain uses TRBV11-2 with TRBJ2-1, with D maybe TRBD2 (5 bases). In germline, CDR1 is SGHAT, CDR2 FQNNGV. The CDR3 loop spans 11 amino acids. Trimming shortened V by 2 bases and J by 9 bases, and 5 bases separated the two germline ends. The CDR3 DNA sequence: TGTGCCAGCAGCTTACGGGGTGAGCAGTTCTTC. Amino acid sequence: CASSLRGEQFF.

V is TRBV28 and J is TRBJ1-1; D may be TRBD1 (6 bases). The V gene's germline CDR1 is MDHEN and CDR2 SYDVKM. The CDR3 is 13 amino acids. Trimming removed 6 bases from V and 4 bases from J, with 12 bases in between. CDR3 amino acids: CASSETGLTEAFF. DNA of the CDR3: TGTGCCAGCAGCGAGACAGGACTCACTGAAGCTTTCTTT.

This chain joins TRBV7-2 and TRBJ2-2; TRBD2 agrees at 12 bases. The CDR3 extends over 19 amino acids. V shed 1 base and J 4 bases; nucleotides not matched to a gene: 10. Germline CDR1 SGHTA, CDR2 FQGNSA. CDR3 nucleotides: TGTGCCAGCAGCTTAGAGGCTAGCGGGAGGGGCTGGGGCACCGGGGAGCTGTTTTTT. Protein product: CASSLEASGRGWGTGELFF.

The chain recombines TRBV28 with TRBJ2-7; a weak D match, TRBD2 (6 bases). The germline V and J ends were trimmed by 2 bases and 4 bases, with 9 bases remaining between them. Germline loops: CDR1 MDHEN, CDR2 SYDVKM. The CDR3 runs 13 residues. CDR3 bases: TGTGCCAGCAGTTTAAGAGGAGGGTACGAGCAGTACTTC. It codes for CASSLRGGYEQYF.

The V call is TRBV7-6, the J call TRBJ2-2, with D tentatively TRBD1 (7 bases). The CDR3 contains 15 residues. Deletions cut 3 bases from V and 4 bases from J, with 12 bases between. The V gene's germline CDR1 is SGHVS and CDR2 FNYEAQ. The CDR3 sequence is CASSFGGGRTGELFF. As DNA, the CDR3 is TGTGCCAGCAGCTTTGGAGGGGGCCGCACCGGGGAGCTGTTTTTT. Variable domain in full (rest from reference TRBV7-6 and TRBJ2-2): GAGVSQSPRYKVTKRGQDVALRCDPISGHVSLYWYRQALGQGPEFLTYFNYEAQQDKSGLPNDRFSAERPEGSISTLTIQRTEQRDSAMYRCASSFGGGRTGELFFGEGSRLTVL.

This chain uses TRBV10-3 with TRBJ2-5; 8 nucleotides match TRBD1. V was clipped by 7 bases and J by 1 base; unmatched bases: 5. CDR3 size: 14 residues. CDR1 and CDR2 (germline): ENHRY, SYGVKD. The CDR3 loop is CAITSDRVQETQYF. CDR3 DNA: TGTGCCATCACCTCGGACAGGGTCCAAGAGACCCAGTACTTC.

This chain connects TRBV5-5 to TRBJ2-5; tentatively, D is TRBD2 (5 bases). The length of the CDR3 is 15 residues. Germline loops: CDR1 SGHKS, CDR2 YYEKEE (reference sequence). The germline V and J ends were trimmed by 3 bases and 5 bases, with 17 bases remaining between them. The CDR3 loop is CASSSPGSSGETQYF. The CDR3 nucleotides read TGTGCCAGCAGCTCGCCGGGCAGCTCGGGGGAGACCCAGTACTTC.